The 28 T cell receptor beta chains presented below share a single source sample, sequenced in a study of monozygotic twins with inflammatory bowel disease. TCRdb re-analyzed the 5' RACE reads; it lists each CDR3 protein once, without DNA. Here the sample table reports approximately 330,000 distinct CDR3 sequences. The material sequenced was blood. These receptor sequences come from a human donor with ulcerative colitis or Crohn's disease, or a healthy co-twin of an affected twin (not recorded which).

The V and J genes are TRBV12-3 or TRBV12-4 and TRBJ1-1; TCRdb selects TRBD1, and the lack of DNA leaves this call unchecked. The CDR3 is made up of 13 amino acids. CDR3 sequence reads: CASSLDRYTEAFF.

The chain carries TRBV9 and TRBJ2-5; no DNA is available, so the TRBD1 call from TCRdb remains unchecked. The CDR3 covers 13 residues. The germline V gene has CDR1 SGDLS and CDR2 YYNGEE. The CDR3 is CASSPQGGETQYF.

The chain carries TRBV7-9 and TRBJ1-1. This CDR3 has 14 amino acids. CDR1 is SEHNR and CDR2 is FQNEAQ in the germline V gene (reference sequence). This CDR3 is CASTSMAGNTEAFF.

This chain connects TRBV20-1 to TRBJ1-2; without DNA, the TCRdb call of TRBD1 cannot be checked. CDR1 and CDR2 from the germline V gene are DFQATT and SNEGSKA (reference sequence). The CDR3 spans 13 residues. CDR3 sequence reads: CSAIPEGAYGYTF.

The chain carries TRBV27 and TRBJ2-1; TCRdb returns TRBD2, unconfirmable since there is no DNA. The CDR3 runs to 15 residues. Germline CDR1 MNHEY, CDR2 SMNVEV (reference sequence). This CDR3 reads CASSILSSGSNEQFF.

The chain links TRBV28 to TRBJ2-7; TCRdb proposes TRBD1, but this gene call is untestable without DNA. Germline V gene lookup returns CDR1 MDHEN and CDR2 SYDVKM. The CDR3 runs to 15 residues. This chain's CDR3 is CASSRGAGVPHEQYF.

The CDR3 loop reads CASSLEGNSNQPQHF. The genes are TRBV5-1 and TRBJ1-5; TCRdb indicates TRBD1, and absent DNA this call remains unverified. Germline V CDR1 and CDR2: SGHRS, YFSETQ. This CDR3 has 15 amino acids.

This rearrangement joins TRBV3-1 to TRBJ2-2; the D call of TRBD1 rests on TCRdb alone, since no DNA is present to check it. This CDR3 comprises 19 residues. Germline CDR1 LGHDT, CDR2 YNNKEL (reference sequence). CDR3 sequence: CASSQGFDLKGAHTGELFF.

The CDR3 loop is CASSLSGRSNNEQFF. V is TRBV7-6 and J is TRBJ2-1. The germline V gene encodes CDR1 SGHVS and CDR2 FNYEAQ. The CDR3 is 15 residues long. Combining the CDR3 with reference TRBV7-6 and TRBJ2-1 gives the whole variable domain GAGVSQSPRYKVTKRGQDVALRCDPISGHVSLYWYRQALGQGPEFLTYFNYEAQQDKSGLPNDRFSAERPEGSISTLTIQRTEQRDSAMYRCASSLSGRSNNEQFFGPGTRLTVL.

The chain links TRBV7-2 to TRBJ2-7; absent DNA, TCRdb's TRBD2 call cannot be checked. The length of the CDR3 is 15 residues. The V gene's germline CDR1 is SGHTA and CDR2 FQGNSA. CDR3 protein: CASSRSRTGNYEQYF. Supplemented by reference TRBV7-2 and TRBJ2-7, the full variable domain reads GAGVSQSPSNKVTEKGKDVELRCDPISGHTALYWYRQSLGQGLEFLIYFQGNSAPDKSGLPSDRFSAERTGGSVSTLTIQRTQQEDSAVYLCASSRSRTGNYEQYFGPGTRLTVT.

This rearrangement joins TRBV20-1 to TRBJ2-1; TCRdb's D gene call, TRBD1, goes unchecked for lack of DNA. Germline assignment: CDR1 DFQATT and CDR2 SNEGSKA (reference sequence). This CDR3 is built from 19 residues. This CDR3 reads CSARDNMGGQGLVIGEQFF.

J is TRBJ1-4 and V is TRBV28; TCRdb's D call, TRBD1, is unchecked because there is no DNA. The germline gives CDR1 MDHEN, CDR2 SYDVKM. This CDR3 has 15 residues. CDR3 region: CASSFPGTKSGKLFF.

This sequence joins TRBV20-1 and TRBJ2-7; TCRdb selects TRBD2, and the lack of DNA leaves this call unchecked. The CDR3 runs to 15 residues. Per germline, CDR1 DFQATT and CDR2 SNEGSKA (reference sequence). CDR3 amino acids: CSAGTSGRLPYEQYF.

The rearrangement joins TRBV6-2 or TRBV6-3 to TRBJ2-1; as DNA is missing, the TRBD1 call by TCRdb cannot be tested. CDR1 is MNHEY and CDR2 is SVGEGT in the germline V gene. The CDR3 spans 13 residues. The CDR3 reads CASRNQGTNEQFF.

CDR3 loop: CAWSSTPNTEAFF. This chain uses TRBV30 with TRBJ1-1. Germline-derived CDR1 and CDR2 are GTSNPN and SVGIG (reference sequence). The CDR3 sequence is 13 residues long.

The chain has TRBV5-1 and TRBJ1-6. The CDR3 is 15 amino acids. Germline CDR1 SGHRS, CDR2 YFSETQ. The CDR3 protein is CASSYGGDGPSPLHF.

The J gene is TRBJ2-1, the V gene TRBV4-3; TCRdb lists TRBD2, though no DNA is available to test this call. CDR1 and CDR2 (germline): LGHNA, YSLEER. The CDR3 totals 13 residues. The CDR3 loop reads CASSQDSGVRQFF.

The chain couples TRBV11-2 to TRBJ2-5; checking the TCRdb D call of TRBD2 is not possible without DNA. The CDR3 is 16 residues long. Germline CDR1 and CDR2: SGHAT and FQNNGV. The chain's CDR3 is CASSLDRAGGQETQYF.

The rearrangement uses TRBV3-1 and TRBJ2-2; TCRdb calls TRBD2, which cannot be checked without DNA. The CDR3 totals 15 residues. Per the germline V gene, CDR1 is LGHDT and CDR2 is YNNKEL (reference sequence). CDR3 amino acids: CASSLLKIGGKELFF.

This rearrangement joins TRBV10-3 to TRBJ1-1. CDR3 length: 13 residues. Germline V gene sequence: CDR1 ENHRY, CDR2 SYGVKD. The CDR3: CAISKGVNTEAFF.

The chain links TRBV20-1 to TRBJ2-7; the D call from TCRdb, TRBD1, cannot be confirmed without DNA. CDR1 and CDR2 from the germline V gene are DFQATT and SNEGSKA (reference sequence). This CDR3 has 15 amino acids. CDR3: CSAREADQGVNEQYF.

V and J are TRBV18 and TRBJ1-2; with no DNA, the TCRdb D assignment of TRBD1 cannot be verified. The germline V gene encodes CDR1 KGHSH and CDR2 LQKENI. The CDR3 consists of 17 residues. Here the CDR3 reads CASSEGQPFVGGYGYTF.

CDR3 protein: CATSSAGGRDEQYF. The chain links TRBV24-1 to TRBJ2-7; TCRdb names TRBD1, which stays unverified in the absence of DNA. Germline V lookup: CDR1 KGHDR, CDR2 SFDVKD. The CDR3 loop spans 14 amino acids.

This chain uses TRBV6-6 with TRBJ2-7. This CDR3 is 13 amino acids long. From germline, CDR1 is MNHNY and CDR2 SVGAGI (reference sequence). CDR3 sequence reads: CASRRRESDEQYF.

V is TRBV20-1 and J is TRBJ1-1. Germline V gives CDR1 DFQATT, CDR2 SNEGSKA (reference sequence). CDR3 length equals 12 residues. The CDR3 sequence is CSARRSGTEAFF.

The gene calls are TRBV5-1 and TRBJ2-3. The CDR3 sequence is 15 residues long. Germline V lookup: CDR1 SGHRS, CDR2 YFSETQ. CDR3 sequence: CASSLRSTSADTQYF.

This chain uses TRBV5-1 with TRBJ2-1. Germline assignment: CDR1 SGHRS and CDR2 YFSETQ. This CDR3 contains 13 residues. The CDR3 loop is CASSVIAYNEQFF.

J is TRBJ2-7 and V is TRBV20-1; TCRdb calls TRBD2, which cannot be checked without DNA. CDR3 length: 13 amino acids. Germline CDR1 DFQATT, CDR2 SNEGSKA (reference sequence). CDR3 sequence: CSARRTSGYEQYF.